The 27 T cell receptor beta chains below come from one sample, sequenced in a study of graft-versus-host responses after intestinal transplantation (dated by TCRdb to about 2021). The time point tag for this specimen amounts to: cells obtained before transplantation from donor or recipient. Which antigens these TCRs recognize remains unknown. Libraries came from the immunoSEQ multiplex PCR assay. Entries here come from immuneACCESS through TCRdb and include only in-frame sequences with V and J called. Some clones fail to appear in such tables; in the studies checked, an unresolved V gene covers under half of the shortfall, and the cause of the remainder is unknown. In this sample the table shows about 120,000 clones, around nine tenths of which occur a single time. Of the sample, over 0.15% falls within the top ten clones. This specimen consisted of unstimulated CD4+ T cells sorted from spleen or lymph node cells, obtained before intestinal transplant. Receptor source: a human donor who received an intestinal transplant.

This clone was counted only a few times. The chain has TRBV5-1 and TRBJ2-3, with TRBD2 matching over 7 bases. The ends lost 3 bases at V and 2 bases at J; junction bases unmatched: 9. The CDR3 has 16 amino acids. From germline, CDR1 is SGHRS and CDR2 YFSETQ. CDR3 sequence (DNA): TGCGCCAGCAGCTCGCGGCGGGGGAGAACCACAGATACGCAGTATTTT. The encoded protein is CASSSRRGRTTDTQYF.

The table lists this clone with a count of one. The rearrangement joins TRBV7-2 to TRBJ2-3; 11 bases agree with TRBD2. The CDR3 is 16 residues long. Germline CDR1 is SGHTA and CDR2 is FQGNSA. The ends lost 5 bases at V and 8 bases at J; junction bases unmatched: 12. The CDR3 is CASSPRTSGPSGTQYF. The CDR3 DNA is TGTGCCAGCAGCCCCCGGACTAGCGGGCCCTCCGGTACGCAGTATTTT.

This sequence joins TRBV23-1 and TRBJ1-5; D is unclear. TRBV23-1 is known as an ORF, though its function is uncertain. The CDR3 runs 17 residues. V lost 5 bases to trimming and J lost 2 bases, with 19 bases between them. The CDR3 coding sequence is TGCGCCAGCAGTTATTTCACCGTCGGGAGGGGCAATCAGCCCCAGCATTTT. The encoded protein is CASSYFTVGRGNQPQHF.

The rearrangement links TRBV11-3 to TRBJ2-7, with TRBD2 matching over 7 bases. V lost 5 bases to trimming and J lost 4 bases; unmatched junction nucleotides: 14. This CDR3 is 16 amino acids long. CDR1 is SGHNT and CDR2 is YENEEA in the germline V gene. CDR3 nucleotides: TGTGCCAGCAGCCGTAGTCCGGTAGCGGGCGTATACGAGCAGTACTTC. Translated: CASSRSPVAGVYEQYF.

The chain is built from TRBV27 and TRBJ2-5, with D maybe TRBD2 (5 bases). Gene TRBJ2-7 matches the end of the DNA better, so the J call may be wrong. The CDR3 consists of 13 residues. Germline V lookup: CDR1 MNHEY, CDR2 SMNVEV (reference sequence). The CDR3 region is CASRNSPAGEQYF. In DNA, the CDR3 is TGTGCCAGCAGGAATAGTCCGGCGGGCGAGCAGTACTTC.

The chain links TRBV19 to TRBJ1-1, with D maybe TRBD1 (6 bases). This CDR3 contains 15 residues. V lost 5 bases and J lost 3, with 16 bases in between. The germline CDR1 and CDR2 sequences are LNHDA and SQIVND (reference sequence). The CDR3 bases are TGTGCCAGTAGTGTCCTGGGGGGGCAGGACACTGAAGCTTTCTTT. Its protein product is CASSVLGGQDTEAFF.

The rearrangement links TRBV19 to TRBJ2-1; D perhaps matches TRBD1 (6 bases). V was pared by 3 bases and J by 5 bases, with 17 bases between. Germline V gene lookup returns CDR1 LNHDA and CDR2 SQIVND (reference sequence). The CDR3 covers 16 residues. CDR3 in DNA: TGTGCCAGTAGTATGACAGGCTTGGGACAACACAATGAGCAGTTCTTC. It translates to CASSMTGLGQHNEQFF.

CDR3 nucleotide sequence: TGTGCCAGCAGTGAAGCAAGGGGCGAGAGTGGAGCTTTCTTT. This codes for CASSEARGESGAFF. V usage is TRBV2 and J usage is TRBJ1-1; D is possibly TRBD1 (5 bases). V was pared by 0 bases and J by 10 bases, with 15 bases between. Germline CDR1 and CDR2: SNHLY and FYNNEI. CDR3 length: 14 amino acids.

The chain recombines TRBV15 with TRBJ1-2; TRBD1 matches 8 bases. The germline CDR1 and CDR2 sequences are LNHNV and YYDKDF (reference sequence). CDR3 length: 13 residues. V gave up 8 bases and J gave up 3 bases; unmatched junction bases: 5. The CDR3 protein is CATSSGGDYGYTF. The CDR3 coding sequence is TGTGCCACCTCTTCAGGGGGCGACTATGGCTACACCTTC. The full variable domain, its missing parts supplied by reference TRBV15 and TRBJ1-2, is DAMVIQNPRYQVTQFGKPVTLSCSQTLNHNVMYWYQQKSSQAPKLLFHYYDKDFNNEADTPDNFQSRRPNTSFCFLDIRSPGLGDTAMYLCATSSGGDYGYTFGSGTRLTVV.

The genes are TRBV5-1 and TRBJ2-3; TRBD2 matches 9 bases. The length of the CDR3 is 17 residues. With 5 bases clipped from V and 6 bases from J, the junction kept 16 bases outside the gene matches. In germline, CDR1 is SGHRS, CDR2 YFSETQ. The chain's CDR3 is CASSPALGLALQDTQYF. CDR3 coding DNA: TGCGCCAGCAGTCCGGCGTTGGGACTAGCCCTCCAGGATACGCAGTATTTT.

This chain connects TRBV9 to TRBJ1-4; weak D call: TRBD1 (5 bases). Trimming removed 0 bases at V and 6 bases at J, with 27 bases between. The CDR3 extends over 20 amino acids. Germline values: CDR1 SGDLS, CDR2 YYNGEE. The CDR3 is CASSVGDPIRKAGRYEKLFF. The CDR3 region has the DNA TGTGCCAGCAGCGTAGGGGATCCGATTAGAAAGGCAGGGCGGTATGAAAAACTGTTTTTT.

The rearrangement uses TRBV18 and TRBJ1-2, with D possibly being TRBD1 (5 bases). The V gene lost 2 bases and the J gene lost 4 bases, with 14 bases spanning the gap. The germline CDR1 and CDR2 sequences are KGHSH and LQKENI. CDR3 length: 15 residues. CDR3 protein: CASSPETGTGYGYTF. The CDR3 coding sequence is TGTGCCAGCTCACCAGAGACCGGCACAGGCTATGGCTACACCTTC.

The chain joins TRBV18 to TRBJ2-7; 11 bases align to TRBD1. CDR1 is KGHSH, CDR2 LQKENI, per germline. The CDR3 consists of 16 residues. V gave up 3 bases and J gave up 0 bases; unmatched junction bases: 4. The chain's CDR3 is CASSPQGTGGSYEQYF. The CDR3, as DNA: TGTGCCAGCTCACCCCAGGGGACAGGGGGCTCCTACGAGCAGTACTTC.

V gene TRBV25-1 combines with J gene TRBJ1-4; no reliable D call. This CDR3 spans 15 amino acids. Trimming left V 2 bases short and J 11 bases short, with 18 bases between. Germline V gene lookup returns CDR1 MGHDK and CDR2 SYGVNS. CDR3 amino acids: CASSENPGNDVKLFF. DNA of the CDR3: TGTGCCAGCAGTGAAAACCCCGGGAACGACGTCAAACTGTTTTTT.

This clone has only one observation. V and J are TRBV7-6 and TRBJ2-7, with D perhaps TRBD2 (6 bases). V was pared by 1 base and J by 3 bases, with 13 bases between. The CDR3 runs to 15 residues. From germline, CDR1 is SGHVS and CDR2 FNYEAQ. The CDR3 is CASSLVGGNFYEQYF. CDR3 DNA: TGTGCCAGCAGCTTAGTTGGAGGGAATTTCTACGAGCAGTACTTC.

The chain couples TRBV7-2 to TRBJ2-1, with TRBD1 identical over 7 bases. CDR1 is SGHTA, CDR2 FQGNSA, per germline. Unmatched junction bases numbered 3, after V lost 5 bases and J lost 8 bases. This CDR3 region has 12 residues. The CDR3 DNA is TGTGCCAGCAGCCCAGACAGGGATGAGCAGTTCTTC. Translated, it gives CASSPDRDEQFF.

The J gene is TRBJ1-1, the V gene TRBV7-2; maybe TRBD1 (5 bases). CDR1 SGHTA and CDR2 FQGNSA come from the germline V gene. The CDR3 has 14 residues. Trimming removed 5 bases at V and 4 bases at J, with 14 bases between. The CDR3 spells CASSGAVGGTEAFF. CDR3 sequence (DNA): TGTGCCAGCAGCGGAGCGGTGGGGGGCACTGAAGCTTTCTTT.

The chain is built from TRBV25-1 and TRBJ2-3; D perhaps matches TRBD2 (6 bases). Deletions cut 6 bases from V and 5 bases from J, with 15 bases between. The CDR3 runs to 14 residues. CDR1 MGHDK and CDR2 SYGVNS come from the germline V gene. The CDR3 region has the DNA TGTGCCAGCAGGTTAACGGGAGAGGGAGATACGCAGTATTTT. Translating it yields CASRLTGEGDTQYF. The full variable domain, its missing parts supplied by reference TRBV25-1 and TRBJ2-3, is EADIYQTPRYLVIGTGKKITLECSQTMGHDKMYWYQQDPGMELHLIHYSYGVNSTEKGDLSSESTVSRIRTEHFPLTLESARPSHTSQYLCASRLTGEGDTQYFGPGTRLTVL.

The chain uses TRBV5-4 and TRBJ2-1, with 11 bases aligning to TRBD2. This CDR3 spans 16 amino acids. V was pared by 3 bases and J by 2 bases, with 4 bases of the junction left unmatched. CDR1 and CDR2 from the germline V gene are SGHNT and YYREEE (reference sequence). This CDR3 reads CASSSILAGAYNEQFF. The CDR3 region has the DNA TGTGCCAGCAGCTCCATACTAGCGGGGGCCTACAATGAGCAGTTCTTC.

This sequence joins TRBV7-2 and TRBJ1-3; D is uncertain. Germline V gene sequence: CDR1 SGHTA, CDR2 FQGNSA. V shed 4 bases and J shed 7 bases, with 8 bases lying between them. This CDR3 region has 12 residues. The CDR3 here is CASSSGINTIYF. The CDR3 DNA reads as TGTGCCAGCAGCTCCGGTATCAACACCATATATTTT.

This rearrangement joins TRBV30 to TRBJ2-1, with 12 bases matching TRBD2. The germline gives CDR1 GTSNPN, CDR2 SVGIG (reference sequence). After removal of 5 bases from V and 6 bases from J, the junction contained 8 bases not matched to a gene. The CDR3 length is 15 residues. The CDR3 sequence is CAWQWGLAGGNEQFF. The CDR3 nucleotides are TGTGCCTGGCAATGGGGACTAGCGGGTGGCAATGAGCAGTTCTTC.

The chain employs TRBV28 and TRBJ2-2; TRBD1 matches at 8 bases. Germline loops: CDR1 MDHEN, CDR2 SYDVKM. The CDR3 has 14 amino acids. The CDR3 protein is CACGRGRDTGELFF. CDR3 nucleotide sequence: TGTGCTTGTGGCAGGGGGCGGGACACCGGGGAGCTGTTTTTT.

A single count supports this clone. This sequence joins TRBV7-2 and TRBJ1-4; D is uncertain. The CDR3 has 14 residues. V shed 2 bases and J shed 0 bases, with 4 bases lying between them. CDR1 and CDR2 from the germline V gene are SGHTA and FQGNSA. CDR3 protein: CASSLHATNEKLFF. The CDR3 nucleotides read TGTGCCAGCAGCTTACATGCAACTAATGAAAAACTGTTTTTT.

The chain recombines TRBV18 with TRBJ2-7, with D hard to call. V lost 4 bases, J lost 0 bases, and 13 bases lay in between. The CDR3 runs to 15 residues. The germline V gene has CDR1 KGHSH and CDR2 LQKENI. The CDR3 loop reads CASSHARVSSYEQYF. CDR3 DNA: TGTGCCAGCTCACATGCCCGGGTAAGCTCCTACGAGCAGTACTTC. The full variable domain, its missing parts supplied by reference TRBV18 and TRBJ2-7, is NAGVMQNPRHLVRRRGQEARLRCSPMKGHSHVYWYRQLPEEGLKFMVYLQKENIIDESGMPKERFSAEFPKEGPSILRIQQVVRGDSAAYFCASSHARVSSYEQYFGPGTRLTVT.

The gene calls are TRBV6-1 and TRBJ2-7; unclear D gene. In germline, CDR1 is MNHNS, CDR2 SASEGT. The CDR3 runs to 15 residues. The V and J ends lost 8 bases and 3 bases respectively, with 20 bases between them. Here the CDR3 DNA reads TGTGCCAGCCAACTGCCCCGCTCCCCTCACTACGAGCAGTACTTC. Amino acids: CASQLPRSPHYEQYF.

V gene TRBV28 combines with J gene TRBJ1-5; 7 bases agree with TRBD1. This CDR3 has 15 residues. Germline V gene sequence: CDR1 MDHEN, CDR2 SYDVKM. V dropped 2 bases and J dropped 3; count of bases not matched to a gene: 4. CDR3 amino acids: CASSLKGAFNQPQHF. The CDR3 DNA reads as TGTGCCAGCAGTTTAAAGGGGGCTTTCAATCAGCCCCAGCATTTT.

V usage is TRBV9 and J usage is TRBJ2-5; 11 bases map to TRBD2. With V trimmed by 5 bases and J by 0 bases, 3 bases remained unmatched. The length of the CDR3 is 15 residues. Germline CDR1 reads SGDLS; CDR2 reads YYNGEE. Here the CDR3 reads CASSFSGGDQETQYF. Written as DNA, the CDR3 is TGTGCCAGCAGTTTTAGCGGGGGGGACCAAGAGACCCAGTACTTC.